This passage covers 4 T cell receptor beta chains from one sample sequenced in a study of cytomegalovirus exposure and HLA in healthy donors. Vbeta (60) and Jbeta (13) primers were used in the PCR. Only in-frame clones appear in the TCRdb table, and some are missing; sequencing was by immunoSEQ multiplex PCR. Seen here are 160,000 or so clones, around 79% observed once, and the top ten hold 0.65% to 0.75%. Sequenced material: PBMCs. Every receptor here comes from a woman in her 40s in good health and CMV-seronegative.

V gene TRBV28 combines with J gene TRBJ1-4; D possibly corresponds to TRBD1 (5 bases). V was trimmed by 6 bases and J by 8 bases, leaving 25 bases between them. This CDR3 contains 17 residues. Germline CDR1 and CDR2: MDHEN and SYDVKM. The CDR3 loop reads CASSSSYGGSGEEKLFF. CDR3 nucleotides: TGTGCCAGCAGCTCCTCATACGGGGGGTCTGGGGAGGAAAAACTGTTTTTT.

This clone came up a few times. The genes are TRBV10-1 and TRBJ1-2; tentatively, D is TRBD1 (5 bases). The CDR3 is 14 residues long. The germline V and J ends were trimmed by 4 bases and 7 bases, with 16 bases remaining between them. Per germline, CDR1 WNHNN and CDR2 SYGVQD (reference sequence). The CDR3 region has the DNA TGCGCCAGCAGTGGGGGCCTTGGGGTGGGTGGCTACACCTTC. This sequence encodes CASSGGLGVGGYTF.

This chain uses TRBV29-1 with TRBJ2-7, with D perhaps matching TRBD1 (5 bases). Germline V lookup: CDR1 SQVTM, CDR2 ANQGSEA. The CDR3 length is 12 residues. The ends were cut back, 5 bases at V and 6 bases at J, with 14 bases in the middle. CDR3 amino acids: CSVLDSLREQYF. The CDR3 nucleotides read TGCAGCGTTTTAGACAGCCTTCGCGAGCAGTACTTC.

The gene calls are TRBV6-5 and TRBJ1-6; 8 nucleotides align to TRBD1. Unmatched junction bases numbered 7, after V lost 6 bases and J lost 12 bases. Germline CDR1 reads MNHEY; CDR2 reads SVGAGI. CDR3 length: 13 amino acids. This CDR3 is CASSPDRVLPLHF. CDR3 nucleotides: TGTGCCAGCAGCCCGGACAGGGTACTACCCCTCCACTTT.